These 14 T cell receptor beta chains were all obtained from the same sample, sequenced in a study of blood T cell repertoires in COVID-19. The repertoire was sequenced with immunoSEQ multiplex PCR; TCRdb's copy has only in-frame clones and lacks some. The data show 300,000 or so clones, 70% to 90% seen once. Sequenced input: peripheral blood. Receptors originate from a woman aged 30 to 39 who had recovered from COVID-19.

V gene TRBV11-3 combines with J gene TRBJ2-6; weak D call: TRBD2 (6 bases). Per the germline V gene, CDR1 is SGHNT and CDR2 is YENEEA. The CDR3 consists of 15 residues. Trimming took 8 bases from V and 2 from J, leaving 13 bases between them. The DNA for the CDR3 is TGTGCCAGCGCCCGAGGAGGGCCTGGGGCCAACGTCCTGACTTTC. Its protein product is CASARGGPGANVLTF.

J is TRBJ1-2 and V is TRBV28; TRBD1 matches 7 bases. With 3 bases clipped from V and 8 bases from J, the junction kept 9 bases outside the gene matches. This CDR3 is built from 14 residues. The germline V gene encodes CDR1 MDHEN and CDR2 SYDVKM. The CDR3 is CASSFSGTVGGYTF. Here the CDR3 DNA reads TGTGCCAGCAGTTTTTCTGGGACAGTAGGCGGCTACACCTTC.

The CDR3, as DNA: TGTGCCAGCAGCTTTTCACTAGCGGGGCAAGAGACCCAGTACTTC. Its protein is CASSFSLAGQETQYF. V and J are TRBV7-2 and TRBJ2-5; 10 bases fit TRBD2. Germline values: CDR1 SGHTA, CDR2 FQGNSA. V lost 3 bases to trimming and J lost 2 bases; unmatched junction nucleotides: 3. This CDR3 contains 15 residues. Based on the CDR3 plus reference TRBV7-2 and TRBJ2-5, the full variable domain is GAGVSQSPSNKVTEKGKDVELRCDPISGHTALYWYRQSLGQGLEFLIYFQGNSAPDKSGLPSDRFSAERTGGSVSTLTIQRTQQEDSAVYLCASSFSLAGQETQYFGPGTRLLVL.

This chain joins TRBV7-9 and TRBJ2-3; no definite D call. V was clipped by 4 bases and J by 4 bases, with 12 bases between them. This CDR3 is 14 amino acids long. Per the germline V gene, CDR1 is SEHNR and CDR2 is FQNEAQ (reference sequence). The CDR3 DNA is TGTGCCAGCAGCTCTCGACGGAGTTCAGATACGCAGTATTTT. Its translation is CASSSRRSSDTQYF.

The gene calls are TRBV7-6 and TRBJ2-7, with a tentative D call TRBD1 (6 bases). V dropped 1 base and J dropped 4 bases, with 14 bases sitting between them. From germline, CDR1 is SGHVS and CDR2 FNYEAQ. This CDR3 is built from 15 residues. CDR3 sequence reads: CASSLVAGDLYEQYF. CDR3 DNA sequence: TGTGCCAGCAGCTTAGTGGCAGGGGATCTATACGAGCAGTACTTC.

The V call is TRBV9, the J call TRBJ1-6; D remains unclear. The CDR3 is 13 residues long. Trimming shortened V by 0 bases and J by 10 bases, and 8 bases separated the two germline ends. Germline V gene data show CDR1 as SGDLS and CDR2 as YYNGEE. The CDR3 spells CASSVDVESPLHF. The CDR3 region has the DNA TGTGCCAGCAGCGTAGACGTAGAGTCACCCCTCCACTTT. Complete variable domain (other parts from reference TRBV9 and TRBJ1-6): DSGVTQTPKHLITATGQRVTLRCSPRSGDLSVYWYQQSLDQGLQFLIQYYNGEERAKGNILERFSAQQFPDLHSELNLSSLELGDSALYFCASSVDVESPLHFGNGTRLTVT.

V and J are TRBV6-1 and TRBJ1-2; 9 positions agree with TRBD1. The V segment lost 2 bases and the J segment 4 bases; nucleotides outside the gene matches: 5. The CDR3 length is 15 residues. Germline V gives CDR1 MNHNS, CDR2 SASEGT. The CDR3 DNA reads as TGTGCCAGCAGTGAATTATTGGACAGGGGCTATGGCTACACCTTC. Its protein product is CASSELLDRGYGYTF.

This rearrangement joins TRBV27 to TRBJ2-1; 11 positions agree with TRBD1. This CDR3 is built from 13 residues. Germline V gives CDR1 MNHEY, CDR2 SMNVEV (reference sequence). V lost 3 bases and J lost 14; bases outside the gene matches: 6. The CDR3 bases are TGTGCCAGCAGTTTGGAGGGACAGGGGGGTAAGTTCTTC. Its translation is CASSLEGQGGKFF.

On this clone: Other DNA variants within this sample encode the same CDR3. The CDR3 nucleotides are TGTGCCAGCAGTGGGTCAGGGAACACTGAAGCTTTCTTT. It is translated as CASSGSGNTEAFF. This chain uses TRBV2 with TRBJ1-1; no firm D call. This CDR3 is built from 13 residues. The germline gives CDR1 SNHLY, CDR2 FYNNEI. Trimming stripped 4 bases from V and 1 base from J, with 7 bases between.

V is TRBV10-2 and J is TRBJ1-1; D gene ambiguous. Germline CDR1 is WSHSY and CDR2 is SAAADI. CDR3 length: 16 amino acids. V was shortened by 6 bases and J by 5 bases, with 22 bases between the two germline ends. The CDR3 reads CASSPRGLLMVTEAFF. CDR3 nucleotides: TGCGCCAGCAGCCCTAGAGGGCTTTTAATGGTGACTGAAGCTTTCTTT.

The chain recombines TRBV5-1 with TRBJ2-2; tentative D call: TRBD1 (6 bases). CDR1 SGHRS and CDR2 YFSETQ come from the germline V gene. This CDR3 contains 15 residues. Deletions cut 3 bases from V and 6 bases from J, with 15 bases between. The chain's CDR3 is CASSSGTLRAGELFF. The CDR3 bases are TGCGCCAGCAGCTCAGGGACATTGAGGGCCGGGGAGCTGTTTTTT.

The chain combines TRBV13 with TRBJ2-3; 13 nucleotides agree with TRBD2. With V trimmed by 2 bases and J by 0 bases, 2 bases remained unmatched. The CDR3 extends over 17 amino acids. Looked up from germline, CDR1 is PRHDT and CDR2 is FYEKMQ (reference sequence). CDR3 DNA sequence: TGTGCCAGCAGCTTAAGACTAGCGGGGGGAAGCACAGATACGCAGTATTTT. Residues: CASSLRLAGGSTDTQYF.

The J gene is TRBJ1-4, the V gene TRBV24-1, with TRBD1 matching over 7 bases. This CDR3 has 16 amino acids. V was pared by 3 bases and J by 7 bases, with 10 bases of the junction left unmatched. Germline CDR1 and CDR2: KGHDR and SFDVKD. CDR3 protein: CATSDHNRGGGEKLFF. CDR3 DNA sequence: TGTGCCACCAGTGATCACAACAGGGGAGGTGGTGAAAAACTGTTTTTT.

The J gene is TRBJ2-2, the V gene TRBV11-2, with D perhaps TRBD1 (6 bases). CDR3 length: 15 amino acids. The V and J ends lost 0 bases and 5 bases respectively, with 10 bases between them. Germline-derived CDR1 and CDR2 are SGHAT and FQNNGV. CDR3 in amino acids: CASSLDSRGTGELFF. CDR3 bases: TGTGCCAGCAGCTTAGACTCCAGGGGTACCGGGGAGCTGTTTTTT.